Following are 7 T cell receptor beta chains from one sample sequenced in a study of blood T cell repertoires in COVID-19 (dated by TCRdb to between 2020 and 2021). Receptor libraries were prepared by the immunoSEQ multiplex PCR assay. TCRdb took over this immuneACCESS table, retaining in-frame rearrangements with V and J assigned. Such tables are incomplete; in checked studies, under half of the missing clones stem from an unresolved V gene, and the remainder is unexplained. The table for this sample lists about 52,000 clones; approximately 85% of them were counted only once. The ten largest clones capture roughly 25% of the sample. The specimen was peripheral blood. The receptors originated from a woman over 75 with acute or convalescent COVID-19.

V usage is TRBV7-9 and J usage is TRBJ1-2; no definite D call. This CDR3 is built from 12 residues. The V gene lost 2 bases and the J gene lost 7 bases, with 8 bases spanning the gap. The germline CDR1 and CDR2 sequences are SEHNR and FQNEAQ (reference sequence). CDR3: CASSLTVSGYTF. In nucleotides, the CDR3 is TGTGCCAGCAGCTTAACGGTTTCTGGCTACACCTTC.

The rearrangement uses TRBV19 and TRBJ1-2, with 7 bases identical to TRBD1. Germline assignment: CDR1 LNHDA and CDR2 SQIVND (reference sequence). The trim removed 5 bases at V and 5 bases at J, leaving 5 bases unmatched. The CDR3 runs 13 residues. As DNA, the CDR3 is TGTGCCAGTAGTCGGGACAGAAGATATGGCTACACCTTC. This encodes CASSRDRRYGYTF.

The J gene is TRBJ1-5, the V gene TRBV5-6; 10 bases fit TRBD1. There are 15 residues in the CDR3. J was trimmed by 9 bases and V by 0 bases; bases with no gene match: 6. Germline V gene lookup returns CDR1 SGHDT and CDR2 YYEEEE. The CDR3 coding sequence is TGTGCCAGCAGCTTGGGACCGGGACAGGGGACGCCCCAGCATTTT. It yields the protein CASSLGPGQGTPQHF.

V is TRBV7-6 and J is TRBJ1-3; D ambiguous. The V end lost 1 base, the J end lost 0 bases, and 10 bases lay between the germline ends. There are 16 residues in the CDR3. Germline V gene sequence: CDR1 SGHVS, CDR2 FNYEAQ. In DNA form, the CDR3 reads TGTGCCAGCAGCTTAGTGACGCGGGGCTCTGGAAACACCATATATTTT. Protein product: CASSLVTRGSGNTIYF.

The DNA of the CDR3 is TGTGCCAGCAGCGCGGACAGGGGGTGGGCTGAAGCTTTCTTT. It codes for CASSADRGWAEAFF. This sequence joins TRBV5-6 and TRBJ1-1, with 10 bases fitting TRBD1. The germline CDR1 and CDR2 sequences are SGHDT and YYEEEE. This CDR3 contains 14 residues. Trimming cost V 4 bases and J 6 bases; bases outside gene matches: 6.

This chain uses TRBV18 with TRBJ1-2; 7 bases align to TRBD1. Germline V gives CDR1 KGHSH, CDR2 LQKENI. Unmatched junction bases numbered 8, after V lost 5 bases and J lost 8 bases. This CDR3 has 13 residues. The CDR3: CASSADRVGGYTF. CDR3 DNA sequence: TGTGCCAGCTCAGCTGACAGGGTCGGGGGCTACACCTTC.

This chain connects TRBV15 to TRBJ2-1, with 13 bases lining up with TRBD2. Losses at the gene ends were 2 bases for V and 8 bases for J; bases not matched to a gene: 6. This CDR3 is built from 16 residues. Per the germline V gene, CDR1 is LNHNV and CDR2 is YYDKDF (reference sequence). The CDR3 DNA reads TGTGCCACCAGCAGACTGGGACTAGCGGGACAGGATGAGCAGTTCTTC. The encoded protein is CATSRLGLAGQDEQFF.